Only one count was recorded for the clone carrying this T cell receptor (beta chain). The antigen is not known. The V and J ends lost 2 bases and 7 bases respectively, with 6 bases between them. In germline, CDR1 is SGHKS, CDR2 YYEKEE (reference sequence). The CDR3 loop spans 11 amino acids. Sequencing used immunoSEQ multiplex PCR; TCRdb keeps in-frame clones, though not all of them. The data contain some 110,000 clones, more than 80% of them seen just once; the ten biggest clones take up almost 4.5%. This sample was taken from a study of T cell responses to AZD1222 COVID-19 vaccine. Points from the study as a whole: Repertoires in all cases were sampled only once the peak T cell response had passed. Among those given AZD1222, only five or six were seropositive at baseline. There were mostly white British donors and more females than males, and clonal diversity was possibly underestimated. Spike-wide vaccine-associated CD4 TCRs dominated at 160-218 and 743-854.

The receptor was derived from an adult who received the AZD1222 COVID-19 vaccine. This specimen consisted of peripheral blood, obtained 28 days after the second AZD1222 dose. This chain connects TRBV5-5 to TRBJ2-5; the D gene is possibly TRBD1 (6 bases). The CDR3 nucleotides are TGTGCCAGCAGCTTAGGGGGGACCCAGTACTTC. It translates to CASSLGGTQYF. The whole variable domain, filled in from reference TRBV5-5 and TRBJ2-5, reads DAGVTQSPTHLIKTRGQQVTLRCSPISGHKSVSWYQQVLGQGPQFIFQYYEKEERGRGNFPDRFSARQFPNYSSELNVNALLLGDSALYLCASSLGGTQYFGPGTRLLVL.